These 26 T cell receptor beta chains were sequenced from one sample in a study of blood T cells in healthy people across ages. Primers used in a second PCR of roughly 6 to 12 cycles were a sample-barcoded 5' primer and a J-beta primer mix. TCRdb recomputed calls from the 5' RACE reads with MiXCR, one row per CDR3 protein. Of fewer than 2 million distinct CDR3 sequences listed, 39% were seen once; the top ten hold 23%. The material sequenced was blood. All receptors come from a human donor in good health.

J is TRBJ2-5 and V is TRBV4-3, with D tentatively TRBD1 or TRBD2 (5 bases each). Germline loops: CDR1 LGHNA, CDR2 YSLEER. The CDR3 runs 16 residues. Deletions cut 0 bases from V and 4 bases from J, with 15 bases between. The chain's CDR3 is CASSQDWDGLGETQYF. The CDR3 bases are TGCGCCAGCAGCCAAGATTGGGACGGGTTAGGAGAGACCCAGTACTTC.

This clonotype came up a few times. The rearrangement joins TRBV6-1 to TRBJ2-4; no firm D call. The DNA end is a closer match to TRBJ2-7, so the J assignment may be wrong. This CDR3 contains 12 residues. The V gene's germline CDR1 is MNHNS and CDR2 SASEGT. Here the CDR3 reads CASSRGYAEQYF. The CDR3 DNA reads as TGTGCCAGCAGTCGTGGATACGCCGAGCAGTACTTC.

This sequence joins TRBV5-1 and TRBJ1-1; maybe TRBD1 (5 bases). V dropped 7 bases and J dropped 6 bases, with 22 bases sitting between them. The CDR3 has 15 residues. CDR1 and CDR2 (germline): SGHRS, YFSETQ. CDR3: CASSSPLQGPAEAFF. The CDR3 bases are TGCGCCAGCTCCTCTCCCCTCCAGGGACCAGCTGAAGCTTTCTTT.

This clonotype has only a few counts. The V call is TRBV3-1, the J call TRBJ1-1, with no clear D. CDR3 size: 14 residues. Trimming pared 1 base from V and 1 base from J, leaving 7 bases between. The germline V gene has CDR1 LGHDT and CDR2 YNNKEL (reference sequence). CDR3 residues: CASSQVSKNTEAFF. In DNA form, the CDR3 reads TGTGCCAGCAGCCAAGTAAGTAAGAACACTGAAGCTTTCTTT.

The chain has TRBV29-1 and TRBJ2-1, with TRBD2 identical over 8 bases. CDR1 and CDR2 from the germline V gene are SQVTM and ANQGSEA. V was pared by 5 bases and J by 3 bases, with 3 bases of the junction left unmatched. The CDR3 totals 13 residues. CDR3 nucleotides: TGCAGCGTTCGGGAGGGCCGCTACAATGAGCAGTTCTTC. Translation: CSVREGRYNEQFF.

The rearrangement links TRBV9 to TRBJ2-3, with D possibly called TRBD1 or TRBD2 (6 bases each). The CDR3 has 11 amino acids. Germline V gene data show CDR1 as SGDLS and CDR2 as YYNGEE. With 3 bases removed from V and 12 bases from J, the gap between germline ends came to 11 bases. The CDR3 is CASSDGGPQYF. The CDR3 nucleotides are TGTGCCAGCAGCGACGGGGGCCCTCAGTATTTT.

This rearrangement joins TRBV20-1 to TRBJ1-2; D is possibly TRBD1 (6 bases). V was pared by 5 bases and J by 8 bases, with 15 bases between. Germline-derived CDR1 and CDR2 are DFQATT and SNEGSKA (reference sequence). The CDR3 has 12 residues. The CDR3 loop is CSAWDTESGYTF. Here the CDR3 DNA reads TGCAGTGCTTGGGACACGGAGTCGGGCTACACCTTC.

This chain connects TRBV12-3 or TRBV12-4 to TRBJ1-2; 10 nucleotides line up with TRBD1. This CDR3 spans 13 amino acids. With V trimmed by 5 bases and J by 12 bases, 9 bases remained unmatched. CDR3 DNA: TGTGCCAGCAGTCGGGGACAGGGGCTTCGAAACACCTTC. It specifies CASSRGQGLRNTF.

This clonotype appeared once. This rearrangement joins TRBV25-1 to TRBJ2-1; possibly TRBD1 for D (5 bases). This CDR3 is built from 15 residues. V dropped 5 bases and J dropped 5 bases, with 16 bases sitting between them. Germline assignment: CDR1 MGHDK and CDR2 SYGVNS. The chain's CDR3 is CASSNSRVAHNEQFF. The CDR3 DNA follows: TGTGCCAGCAGTAACAGCAGGGTCGCGCACAATGAGCAGTTCTTC.

Concerning this clonotype: At one end the junction does not follow the germline gene, possibly because of a read error. This chain connects TRBV12-3 or TRBV12-4 to TRBJ2-3; D is possibly TRBD1 or TRBD2 (6 bases each). The CDR3 is 16 amino acids. The CDR3 is CACRGRDFPTTDAQYF. The CDR3 DNA reads as TGTGCCTGCAGGGGCCGGGACTTCCCAACCACAGATGCGCAGTATTTT.

This sequence joins TRBV12-3 or TRBV12-4 and TRBJ1-5, with D tentatively TRBD1 (6 bases). The CDR3 is 16 amino acids. The germline V and J ends were trimmed by 7 bases and 1 base, with 17 bases remaining between them. The CDR3 loop reads CASTSAQGRSNQPQHF. For the CDR3, the DNA is TGTGCCAGCACGTCGGCACAGGGAAGAAGCAATCAGCCCCAGCATTTT.

The gene calls are TRBV6-1 and TRBJ1-4, with 8 bases lining up with TRBD1. Germline V lookup: CDR1 MNHNS, CDR2 SASEGT. The CDR3 has 16 amino acids. V was pared by 5 bases and J by 3 bases, with 8 bases of the junction left unmatched. CDR3 sequence reads: CASSQIDRGPNEKLFF. Here the CDR3 DNA reads TGTGCCAGCAGTCAAATAGACAGGGGTCCTAATGAAAAACTGTTTTTT.

The chain uses TRBV12-3 or TRBV12-4 and TRBJ2-6, with a tentative D call TRBD2 (6 bases). The V end lost 7 bases, the J end lost 0 bases, and 10 bases lay between the germline ends. The CDR3 runs to 15 residues. This CDR3 is CASKPGVSGANVLTF. The CDR3 DNA follows: TGTGCCAGCAAGCCGGGGGTCTCTGGGGCCAACGTCCTGACTTTC.

The genes are TRBV2 and TRBJ2-1, with D uncertain. Germline V gene data show CDR1 as SNHLY and CDR2 as FYNNEI. The V and J ends lost 5 bases and 8 bases respectively, with 4 bases between them. The CDR3 covers 10 residues. The CDR3, as DNA: TGTGCCAGCAGTCCTTATGAGCAGTTCTTC. Its translation: CASSPYEQFF.

This clonotype was counted between two and nine times. The V and J genes are TRBV30 and TRBJ1-2; a weak D match, TRBD1 (5 bases). V shed 5 bases and J shed 2 bases, with 12 bases lying between them. Germline assignment: CDR1 GTSNPN and CDR2 SVGIG (reference sequence). This CDR3 spans 13 amino acids. The CDR3: CAWGGRRNYGYTF. The DNA of the CDR3 is TGTGCCTGGGGGGGACGGAGAAACTATGGCTACACCTTC.

This chain links TRBV12-3 or TRBV12-4 with TRBJ2-5, with D hard to call. The V end lost 5 bases, the J end lost 4 bases, and 17 bases lay between the germline ends. This CDR3 is built from 15 residues. CDR3 protein: CASSLAPQLRETQYF. Here the CDR3 DNA reads TGTGCCAGCAGTCTCGCCCCACAGCTCCGAGAGACCCAGTACTTC.

This clonotype has more than one count but fewer than ten. This sequence joins TRBV28 and TRBJ2-7, with 9 bases that match TRBD1. This CDR3 comprises 15 residues. Germline V gene data show CDR1 as MDHEN and CDR2 as SYDVKM. J was trimmed by 3 bases and V by 6 bases; bases with no gene match: 9. CDR3 nucleotide sequence: TGTGCCAGCAGATTGACAGGGGGTGATCACTACGAGCAGTACTTC. As protein: CASRLTGGDHYEQYF.

This clonotype was detected a few times. The chain recombines TRBV28 with TRBJ1-2, with 8 bases fitting TRBD1. CDR3 length equals 14 residues. The V segment lost 2 bases and the J segment 5 bases; nucleotides outside the gene matches: 4. In germline, CDR1 is MDHEN, CDR2 SYDVKM. The CDR3 coding sequence is TGTGCCAGCAGTTTACCGGGACAGGAGTATGGCTACACCTTC. Translating it yields CASSLPGQEYGYTF.

A single count supports this clonotype. The genes are TRBV5-1 and TRBJ2-3; D is possibly TRBD1 (5 bases). In germline, CDR1 is SGHRS, CDR2 YFSETQ. The CDR3 runs to 14 residues. Trimming removed 4 bases from V and 0 bases from J, with 9 bases in between. This CDR3 reads CASSKDISTDTQYF. In nucleotides, the CDR3 is TGCGCCAGCAGCAAGGACATTAGCACAGATACGCAGTATTTT.

A few counts support this clonotype. The CDR3 sequence is CSATTPRVSGANVLTF. The CDR3 region has the DNA TGCAGTGCTACCACCCCCAGAGTGTCTGGGGCCAACGTCCTGACTTTC. V usage is TRBV20-1 and J usage is TRBJ2-6; D is unresolved. CDR3 length equals 16 residues. Germline CDR1 DFQATT, CDR2 SNEGSKA (reference sequence). The V and J ends lost 4 bases and 1 base respectively, with 14 bases between them.

The chain has TRBV24-1 and TRBJ2-3; D perhaps matches TRBD2 (6 bases). The CDR3 runs to 13 residues. CDR1 and CDR2 (germline): KGHDR, SFDVKD. Trimming removed 10 bases from V and 10 bases from J, with 20 bases in between. The CDR3 DNA follows: TGTGCCACTGACGGGGGACCGCTTGATGCGCAGTATTTT. Its translation: CATDGGPLDAQYF.

The chain recombines TRBV20-1 with TRBJ1-1; D gene ambiguous. V was trimmed by 0 bases and J by 6 bases, leaving 11 bases between them. Looked up from germline, CDR1 is DFQATT and CDR2 is SNEGSKA (reference sequence). The CDR3 has 13 amino acids. DNA for the CDR3: TGCAGTGCTAGAGATATTTCCGGGCCTGAAGCTTTCTTT. It translates to CSARDISGPEAFF.

The chain uses TRBV10-3 and TRBJ2-1; 9 nucleotides line up with TRBD2. The CDR3 totals 12 residues. Germline V gene sequence: CDR1 ENHRY, CDR2 SYGVKD. The junction had 8 bases not matched to a gene; V was cut back by 11 bases and J by 9 bases. Written as DNA, the CDR3 is TGTGCCGTCGGACTAGCGTTCAGTGAGCAGTTCTTC. It is translated as CAVGLAFSEQFF.

There are a few counts of this clonotype. The chain joins TRBV12-3 or TRBV12-4 to TRBJ1-2; the D gene is possibly TRBD1 (5 bases). The CDR3 is made up of 15 amino acids. V gave up 6 bases and J gave up 9 bases, with 23 bases separating them. The CDR3 bases are TGTGCCAGCAGCCCCCCCCCACCCCCGTGGGGCAGCTACACCTTC. This gives the protein CASSPPPPPWGSYTF.

The rearrangement links TRBV7-2 to TRBJ1-3; a possible D gene is TRBD1 (6 bases). This CDR3 contains 16 residues. Per the germline V gene, CDR1 is SGHTA and CDR2 is FQGNSA. V gave up 2 bases and J gave up 2 bases, with 13 bases separating them. CDR3 sequence: CASSLRGARAGNTIYF. The CDR3 DNA reads as TGTGCCAGCAGCTTAAGGGGGGCAAGGGCTGGAAACACCATATATTTT.

Concerning this clonotype: One end of the junction does not line up with germline, which may come from a read error. The V call is TRBV6-5, the J call TRBJ2-7; D is unclear. Germline CDR1 is MNHEY and CDR2 is SVGAGI. The length of the CDR3 is 16 residues. CDR3 region: CAGSLLDAAPAYEQYF. In nucleotides, the CDR3 is TGTGCCGGCAGCCTCCTCGACGCCGCTCCTGCCTACGAGCAGTACTTC.